This T cell receptor (beta chain) appears in the sequencing data of a study of tumor-infiltrating lymphocytes in primary liver carcinoma. Turning to the study itself: Both sexes were represented among patients, who were 30 to 69 years old. There were tumors of stage T1-T3 N0M0, each 4.2 to 10 cm across.

Co-extracted RNA and DNA came from approximately 20-30 mg of unsorted bulk tissue. Each tumor specimen held more than 80% viable tumor cells. A constant-region primer served to make TCR beta cDNA from about 530 ng total RNA. Each TCR beta library was derived from three nested multiplex PCR rounds that employed slightly modified ARM-PCR. Forward primers for TRBV1-TRBV30 and a C-beta reverse primer served the first two PCR rounds, at 10 cycles each. From the multiplex PCR reads, TCRdb called clonotypes with MiXCR, one entry per CDR3 protein. The sample consists of roughly 32,000 distinct CDR3 sequences, 60% to 80% of them appearing once. Regarding this clonotype: Relative to the germline gene, one junction end is altered; a read error may explain this.

There are 14 residues in the CDR3. Germline V CDR1 and CDR2: SGHVS, FQNEAQ. The chain joins TRBV7-8 to TRBJ1-1; D call uncertain. The specimen was liver tumor tissue from sampling region 3. Regarding subset: tumor region T3, left-lateral pole. This receptor was taken from a woman in her twenties or thirties with primary liver carcinoma and hepatitis B virus infection. In nucleotides, the CDR3 is TGTGCCACCACCCCGGGAACCGCGAACATTGAAGCTTTCTTT. Its protein product is CATTPGTANIEAFF.